The clone carrying this T cell receptor beta chain appeared many times. The antigen remains undetermined. Arm-PCR with iRepertoire HTBI primers amplified the CDR3 regions for these TCR beta libraries. TCRdb processed the multiplex PCR reads anew with MiXCR; each CDR3 protein has one entry. The sample records approximately 540,000 distinct CDR3 sequences, about 12% being singletons. The data derive from a study of regulatory T cells in long-lasting Graves disease. Study-level results: Segments TRBV28, TRBJ1-2 and TRBJ2-5 showed preferential usage in persistent disease. The persistent group shared fewer than 3,500 public clonotypes, more than the approximately 890 shared by new patients.

As to time point: newly diagnosed GD, antithyroid drugs for less than 3 months. PBMC-derived RNA was used for the TCR library. The CDR3 runs to 17 residues. Germline V CDR1 and CDR2: PRHDT, FYEKMQ (reference sequence). The V end lost 5 bases, the J end lost 3 bases, and 22 bases lay between the germline ends. Separately, the same data were catalogued under a study of T cells in Graves' hyperthyroidism and ophthalmopathy. As reported in that work: Blood held most thyroid clonotypes expanded above 0.001 frequency. The model identified upcoming ophthalmopathy a median approximately 6.5 months ahead of onset.

The V and J genes are TRBV13 and TRBJ2-5; D is perhaps TRBD2 (5 bases). This sequence was found in a woman under 40 with Graves disease. Sequenced here: peripheral blood mononuclear cells (PBMCs), sampled at new diagnosis, from a patient treated with antithyroid drugs. CDR3 amino acids: CASSATRQLVPKETQYF. The CDR3 nucleotides are TGTGCCAGCAGCGCAACCCGCCAACTAGTCCCGAAAGAGACCCAGTACTTC.